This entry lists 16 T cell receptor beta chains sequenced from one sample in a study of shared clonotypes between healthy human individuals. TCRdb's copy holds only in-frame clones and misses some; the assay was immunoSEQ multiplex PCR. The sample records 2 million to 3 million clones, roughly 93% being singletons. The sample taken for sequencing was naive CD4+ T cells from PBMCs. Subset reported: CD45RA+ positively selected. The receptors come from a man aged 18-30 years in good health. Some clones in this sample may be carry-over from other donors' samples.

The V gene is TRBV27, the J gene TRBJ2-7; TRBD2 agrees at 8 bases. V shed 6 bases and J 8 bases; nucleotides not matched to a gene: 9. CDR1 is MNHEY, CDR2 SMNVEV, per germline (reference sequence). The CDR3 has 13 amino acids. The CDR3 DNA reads TGTGCCAGCAGGAATAGCGGGAACTGGAAGCAGTACTTC. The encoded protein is CASRNSGNWKQYF.

CDR3 residues: CASSPGTGRLYEQYF. CDR3 coding DNA: TGCGCCAGCAGCCCAGGGACAGGGCGCTTGTACGAGCAGTACTTC. The chain couples TRBV5-1 to TRBJ2-7, with 9 bases that match TRBD1. Germline CDR1 is SGHRS and CDR2 is YFSETQ. The CDR3 totals 15 residues. After removal of 4 bases from V and 4 bases from J, the junction contained 9 bases not matched to a gene.

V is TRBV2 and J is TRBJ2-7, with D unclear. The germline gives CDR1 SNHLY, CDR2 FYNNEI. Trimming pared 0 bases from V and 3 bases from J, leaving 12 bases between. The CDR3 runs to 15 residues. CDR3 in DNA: TGTGCCAGCAGTGAAGCGCTTGGAGTTTACTACGAGCAGTACTTC. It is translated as CASSEALGVYYEQYF.

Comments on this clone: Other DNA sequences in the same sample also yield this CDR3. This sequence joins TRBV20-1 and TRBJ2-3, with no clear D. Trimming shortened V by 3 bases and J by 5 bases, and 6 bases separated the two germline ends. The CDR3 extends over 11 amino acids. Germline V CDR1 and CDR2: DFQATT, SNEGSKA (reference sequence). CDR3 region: CSASEEDTQYF. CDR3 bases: TGCAGTGCTAGCGAAGAAGATACGCAGTATTTT.

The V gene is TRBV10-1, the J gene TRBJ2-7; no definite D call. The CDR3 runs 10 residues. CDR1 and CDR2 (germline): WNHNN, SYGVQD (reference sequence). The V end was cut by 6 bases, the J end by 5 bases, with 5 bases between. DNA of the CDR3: TGCGCCAGCAGCCCTCACGAGCAGTACTTC. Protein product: CASSPHEQYF.

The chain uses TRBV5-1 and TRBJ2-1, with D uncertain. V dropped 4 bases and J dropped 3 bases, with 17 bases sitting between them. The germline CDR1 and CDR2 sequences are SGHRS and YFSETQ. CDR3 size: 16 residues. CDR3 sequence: CASSPPGGRGYNEQFF. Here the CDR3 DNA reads TGCGCCAGCAGCCCCCCCGGCGGCCGAGGCTACAATGAGCAGTTCTTC.

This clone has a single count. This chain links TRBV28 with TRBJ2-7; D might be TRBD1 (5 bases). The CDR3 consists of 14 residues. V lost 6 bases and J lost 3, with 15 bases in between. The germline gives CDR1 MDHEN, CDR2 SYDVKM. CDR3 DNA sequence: TGTGCCAGCAGCTCCAGGGCCCAGGTCTACGAGCAGTACTTC. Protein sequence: CASSSRAQVYEQYF.

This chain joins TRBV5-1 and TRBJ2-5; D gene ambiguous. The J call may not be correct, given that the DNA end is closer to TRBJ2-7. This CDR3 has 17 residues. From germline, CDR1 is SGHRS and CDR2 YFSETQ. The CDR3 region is CASSLLSPAGSSYEQYF. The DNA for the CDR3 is TGCGCCAGCAGCTTACTGTCTCCTGCTGGAAGTTCCTACGAGCAGTACTTC.

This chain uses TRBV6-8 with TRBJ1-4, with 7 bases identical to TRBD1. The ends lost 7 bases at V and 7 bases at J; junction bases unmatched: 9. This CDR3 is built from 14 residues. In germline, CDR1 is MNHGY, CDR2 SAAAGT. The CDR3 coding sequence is TGTGCCAGCATCAGACAGGGCCTGGGTGAAAAACTGTTTTTT. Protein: CASIRQGLGEKLFF.

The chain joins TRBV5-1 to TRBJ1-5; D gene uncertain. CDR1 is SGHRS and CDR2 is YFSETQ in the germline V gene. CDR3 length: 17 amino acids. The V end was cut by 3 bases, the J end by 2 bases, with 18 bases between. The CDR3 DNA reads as TGCGCCAGCAGCTCAACTGCGGGTAATGTAGGCAATCAGCCCCAGCATTTT. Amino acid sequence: CASSSTAGNVGNQPQHF.

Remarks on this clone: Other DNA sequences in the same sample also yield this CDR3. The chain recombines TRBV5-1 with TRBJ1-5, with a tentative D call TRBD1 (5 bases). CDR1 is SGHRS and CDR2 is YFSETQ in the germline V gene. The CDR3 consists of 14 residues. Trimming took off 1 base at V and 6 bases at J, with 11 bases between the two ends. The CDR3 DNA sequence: TGCGCCAGCAGCTTGTCCGGGGGAAGTCAGCCCCAGCATTTT. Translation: CASSLSGGSQPQHF.

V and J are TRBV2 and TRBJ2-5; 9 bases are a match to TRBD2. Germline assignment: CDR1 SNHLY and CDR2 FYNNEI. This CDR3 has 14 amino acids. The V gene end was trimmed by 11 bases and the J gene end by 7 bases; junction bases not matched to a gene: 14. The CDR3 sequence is CAGRGSGSLGTQYF. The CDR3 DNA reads TGTGCCGGGCGGGGTAGCGGGAGCTTGGGGACCCAGTACTTC. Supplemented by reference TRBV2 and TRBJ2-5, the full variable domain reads EPEVTQTPSHQVTQMGQEVILRCVPISNHLYFYWYRQILGQKVEFLVSFYNNEISEKSEIFDDQFSVERPDGSNFTLKIRSTKLEDSAMYFCAGRGSGSLGTQYFGPGTRLLVL.

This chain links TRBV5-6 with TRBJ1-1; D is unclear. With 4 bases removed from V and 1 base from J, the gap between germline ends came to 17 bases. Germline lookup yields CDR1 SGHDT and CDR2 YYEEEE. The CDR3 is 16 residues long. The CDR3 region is CASSIFGWQENTEAFF. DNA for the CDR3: TGTGCCAGCAGCATTTTCGGGTGGCAGGAGAACACTGAAGCTTTCTTT.

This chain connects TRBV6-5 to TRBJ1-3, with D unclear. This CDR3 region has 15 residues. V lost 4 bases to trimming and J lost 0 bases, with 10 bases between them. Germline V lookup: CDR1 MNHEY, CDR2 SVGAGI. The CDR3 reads CASSFTANSGNTIYF. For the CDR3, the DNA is TGTGCCAGCAGTTTTACGGCTAACTCTGGAAACACCATATATTTT.

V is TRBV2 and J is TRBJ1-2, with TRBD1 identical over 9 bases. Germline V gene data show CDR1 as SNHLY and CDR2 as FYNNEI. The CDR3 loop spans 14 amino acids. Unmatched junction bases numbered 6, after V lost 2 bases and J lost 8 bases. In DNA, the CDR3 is TGTGCCAGCAGTGAAATAGGGACAGGGAGCGGCTACACCTTC. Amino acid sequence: CASSEIGTGSGYTF.

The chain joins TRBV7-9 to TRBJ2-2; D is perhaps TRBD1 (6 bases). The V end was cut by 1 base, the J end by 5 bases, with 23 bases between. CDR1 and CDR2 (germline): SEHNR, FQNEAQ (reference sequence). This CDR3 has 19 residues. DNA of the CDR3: TGTGCCAGCAGCTTAGGGAACCTAAGGGACACCCCACGTACCGGGGAGCTGTTTTTT. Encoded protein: CASSLGNLRDTPRTGELFF.